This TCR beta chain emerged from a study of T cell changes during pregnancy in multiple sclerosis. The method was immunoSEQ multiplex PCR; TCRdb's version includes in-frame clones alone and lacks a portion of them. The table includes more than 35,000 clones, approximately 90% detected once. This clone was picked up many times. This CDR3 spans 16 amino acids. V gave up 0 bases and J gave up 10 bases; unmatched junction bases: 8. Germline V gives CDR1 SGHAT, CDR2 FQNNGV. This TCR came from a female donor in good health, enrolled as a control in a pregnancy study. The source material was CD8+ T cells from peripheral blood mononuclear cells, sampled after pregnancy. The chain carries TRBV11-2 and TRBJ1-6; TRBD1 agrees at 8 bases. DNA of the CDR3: TGTGCCAGCAGCTTAGATAGGCAGGGGGCGGACTCACCCCTCCACTTT. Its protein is CASSLDRQGADSPLHF.